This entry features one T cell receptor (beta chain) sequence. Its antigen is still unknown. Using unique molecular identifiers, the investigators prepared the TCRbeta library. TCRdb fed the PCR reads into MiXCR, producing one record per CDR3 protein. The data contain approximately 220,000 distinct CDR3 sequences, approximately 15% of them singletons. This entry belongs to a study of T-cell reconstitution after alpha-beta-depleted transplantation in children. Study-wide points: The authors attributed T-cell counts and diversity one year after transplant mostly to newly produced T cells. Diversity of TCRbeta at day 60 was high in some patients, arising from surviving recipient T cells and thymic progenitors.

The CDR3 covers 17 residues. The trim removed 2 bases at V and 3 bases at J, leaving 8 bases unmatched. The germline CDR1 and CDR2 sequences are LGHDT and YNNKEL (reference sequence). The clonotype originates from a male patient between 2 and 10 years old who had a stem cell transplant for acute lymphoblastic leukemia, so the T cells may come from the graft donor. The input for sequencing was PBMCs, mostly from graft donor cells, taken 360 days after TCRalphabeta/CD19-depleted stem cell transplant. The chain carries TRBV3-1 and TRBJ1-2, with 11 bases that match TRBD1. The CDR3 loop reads CASSQKIGQGAHYGYTF. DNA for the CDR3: TGTGCCAGCAGCCAAAAAATTGGACAGGGGGCCCACTATGGCTACACCTTC. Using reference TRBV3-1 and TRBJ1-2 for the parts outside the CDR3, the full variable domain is DTAVSQTPKYLVTQMGNDKSIKCEQNLGHDTMYWYKQDSKKFLKIMFSYNNKELIINETVPNRFSPKSPDKAHLNLHINSLELGDSAVYFCASSQKIGQGAHYGYTFGSGTRLTVV.